One sample yielded the 30 T cell receptor beta chains listed below, sequenced in a study of blood T cell repertoires in COVID-19. Method: immunoSEQ multiplex PCR; TCRdb's copy keeps in-frame clones and lacks some. The top ten hold around 1.7% of the sample, which has around 280,000 clones, around 91% seen once. The sample comprised PBMCs or T cells enriched from blood (not recorded which). The receptors shown here come from a young woman with acute COVID-19.

In this sample, this clone turned up once. As DNA, the CDR3 is TGTGCCACCAGTGATTCCAGGCCTGGGGGCTACACCTTC. The encoded protein is CATSDSRPGGYTF. This rearrangement joins TRBV24-1 to TRBJ1-2; D remains unclear. Trimming took off 2 bases at V and 8 bases at J, with 11 bases between the two ends. This CDR3 spans 13 amino acids. The germline CDR1 and CDR2 sequences are KGHDR and SFDVKD.

The gene calls are TRBV30 and TRBJ2-1; 8 bases map to TRBD2. The trim removed 3 bases at V and 2 bases at J, leaving 6 bases unmatched. In germline, CDR1 is GTSNPN, CDR2 SVGIG (reference sequence). CDR3 length: 15 residues. CDR3 sequence reads: CAWRYPGGPYNEQFF. Written as DNA, the CDR3 is TGTGCCTGGAGGTACCCGGGAGGGCCCTACAATGAGCAGTTCTTC.

The chain uses TRBV7-9 and TRBJ2-7, with D perhaps matching TRBD1 (5 bases). Germline V gene data show CDR1 as SEHNR and CDR2 as FQNEAQ (reference sequence). CDR3 size: 13 residues. The V end was cut by 6 bases, the J end by 1 base, with 10 bases between. The CDR3 coding sequence is TGTGCCAGCAGAAAAGACAGTTCCTACGAGCAGTACTTC. Its protein is CASRKDSSYEQYF.

A remark on this clone: The same CDR3 arises from other DNA sequences in this sample as well. For the CDR3, the DNA is TGCGCCAGCAGCTTGCCTAGCGGGAGCTCCTACAATGAGCAGTTCTTC. Its protein is CASSLPSGSSYNEQFF. This rearrangement joins TRBV5-1 to TRBJ2-1; 10 bases align to TRBD2. There are 16 residues in the CDR3. Trimming removed 1 base from V and 0 bases from J; junction bases left unmatched: 1. Germline CDR1 SGHRS, CDR2 YFSETQ.

The V call is TRBV6-2 or TRBV6-3, the J call TRBJ2-1; D unclear. Trimming took 2 bases from V and 6 from J, leaving 11 bases between them. The germline V gene has CDR1 MNHEY and CDR2 SVGEGT. This CDR3 has 14 residues. CDR3 nucleotide sequence: TGTGCCAGCAGTTACCCCCCGTCGGGCAATGAGCAGTTCTTC. This codes for CASSYPPSGNEQFF.

This clone has ten or more counts. The chain has TRBV27 and TRBJ2-7, with 9 bases matching TRBD2. Trimming at V came to 4 bases and at J to 5 bases, leaving 6 bases not matched to a gene. Looked up from germline, CDR1 is MNHEY and CDR2 is SMNVEV (reference sequence). The CDR3 extends over 14 amino acids. CDR3 in DNA: TGTGCCAGCAGTTCACGACTAGCGGATGACGAGCAGTACTTC. Its translation: CASSSRLADDEQYF.

The J gene is TRBJ2-3, the V gene TRBV5-6; 9 bases line up with TRBD2. J gave up 7 bases and V 3 bases, and 18 bases lay outside the gene matches. The CDR3 consists of 18 residues. From germline, CDR1 is SGHDT and CDR2 YYEEEE. In nucleotides, the CDR3 is TGTGCCAGCAGCTGCGGCGGGCGGGAGGGTCGTGAGGGAAATACGCAGTATTTT. This translates into CASSCGGREGREGNTQYF.

The chain employs TRBV18 and TRBJ2-1; 8 nucleotides align to TRBD2. CDR3 length equals 17 residues. The J segment lost 0 bases and the V segment lost 7 bases, leaving 11 bases of the junction unmatched. Per the germline V gene, CDR1 is KGHSH and CDR2 is LQKENI. The CDR3 DNA follows: TGTGCCAGCTACCCGGGTCTGAGCGGGAGCTCCTACAATGAGCAGTTCTTC. It encodes CASYPGLSGSSYNEQFF.

V gene TRBV9 combines with J gene TRBJ2-2; 9 positions match TRBD2. Trimming cost V 4 bases and J 4 bases; bases outside gene matches: 8. Per the germline V gene, CDR1 is SGDLS and CDR2 is YYNGEE. The CDR3 has 16 residues. CDR3 region: CASSPGASGTTGELFF. CDR3 sequence (DNA): TGTGCCAGCAGCCCCGGGGCTAGCGGGACCACCGGGGAGCTGTTTTTT.

This clone was seen once. The chain couples TRBV7-2 to TRBJ2-7, with D perhaps matching TRBD2 (6 bases). Germline CDR1 is SGHTA and CDR2 is FQGNSA. Trimming stripped 5 bases from V and 2 bases from J, with 16 bases between. The CDR3 runs 15 residues. The CDR3 protein is CASSPVVGLPYEQYF. CDR3 in DNA: TGTGCCAGCAGCCCCGTCGTGGGACTCCCCTACGAGCAGTACTTC.

The chain recombines TRBV11-2 with TRBJ1-2; the match to TRBD1 covers 8 bases. The CDR3 length is 15 residues. Germline CDR1 is SGHAT and CDR2 is FQNNGV. J was trimmed by 7 bases and V by 6 bases; bases with no gene match: 13. CDR3 in DNA: TGTGCCAGCAGACGCTCGTACAGGGGGATTCGTGGCTACACCTTC. Translating gives CASRRSYRGIRGYTF.

This clone was recorded only once. The rearrangement links TRBV15 to TRBJ2-7; 10 positions match TRBD2. Per germline, CDR1 LNHNV and CDR2 YYDKDF (reference sequence). Trimming cost V 9 bases and J 3 bases; bases outside gene matches: 8. CDR3 size: 14 residues. For the CDR3, the DNA is TGTGCCACTATGGAGCGGGAGGGCATCTACGAGCAGTACTTC. Its translation is CATMEREGIYEQYF.

The chain employs TRBV5-1 and TRBJ2-5, with D possibly matching TRBD2 (5 bases). CDR1 is SGHRS and CDR2 is YFSETQ in the germline V gene. This CDR3 is built from 15 residues. Trimming removed 4 bases from V and 4 bases from J, with 17 bases in between. CDR3 nucleotide sequence: TGCGCCAGCAGCCCGCAGCGAGGAGGTTCAGAGACCCAGTACTTC. Amino acid sequence: CASSPQRGGSETQYF.

The chain combines TRBV30 with TRBJ1-1; no reliable D call. This CDR3 region has 13 residues. CDR1 is GTSNPN, CDR2 SVGIG, per germline (reference sequence). Trimming pared 2 bases from V and 4 bases from J, leaving 11 bases between. CDR3 loop: CAWSLELFTEAFF. CDR3 sequence (DNA): TGTGCCTGGAGTCTTGAGTTGTTCACTGAAGCTTTCTTT.

J is TRBJ2-3 and V is TRBV7-8; 16 nucleotides match TRBD2. V dropped 2 bases and J dropped 11; count of bases not matched to a gene: 10. This CDR3 has 17 residues. The germline V gene encodes CDR1 SGHVS and CDR2 FQNEAQ. This CDR3 is CASSLRPGTSGRGEQYF. CDR3 in DNA: TGTGCCAGCAGCTTACGTCCTGGGACTAGCGGGAGGGGGGAGCAGTATTTT.

The V gene is TRBV6-5, the J gene TRBJ2-7; the D gene is possibly TRBD1 (6 bases). This CDR3 spans 13 amino acids. The V and J ends lost 8 bases and 4 bases respectively, with 15 bases between them. The germline V gene encodes CDR1 MNHEY and CDR2 SVGAGI. The chain's CDR3 is CASVTGTFYEQYF. CDR3 coding DNA: TGTGCCAGCGTGACCGGGACATTTTACGAGCAGTACTTC.

DNA of the CDR3: TGTGCCAGCAGCCCCCAGGGACAGGGGATGGCAGATACGCAGTATTTT. It specifies CASSPQGQGMADTQYF. The chain carries TRBV7-9 and TRBJ2-3; 10 bases fit TRBD1. Germline CDR1 SEHNR, CDR2 FQNEAQ (reference sequence). The CDR3 is 16 residues long. V dropped 5 bases and J dropped 4; count of bases not matched to a gene: 9. Drawing the rest from reference TRBV7-9 and TRBJ2-3, the complete variable domain is DTGVSQNPRHKITKRGQNVTFRCDPISEHNRLYWYRQTLGQGPEFLTYFQNEAQLEKSRLLSDRFSAERPKGSFSTLEIQRTEQGDSAMYLCASSPQGQGMADTQYFGPGTRLTVL.

This chain uses TRBV7-3 with TRBJ2-1, with D possibly being TRBD1 (5 bases). Germline CDR1 and CDR2: SGHTA and FQGTGA. Trimming pared 1 base from V and 5 bases from J, leaving 9 bases between. The CDR3 has 14 residues. The DNA for the CDR3 is TGTGCCAGCAGCTTAAACCAGGGCGACAATGAGCAGTTCTTC. This gives the protein CASSLNQGDNEQFF.

The V and J genes are TRBV18 and TRBJ1-4, with unresolved D. The CDR3 loop spans 15 amino acids. CDR1 and CDR2 (germline): KGHSH, LQKENI. The V and J ends lost 4 bases and 4 bases respectively, with 13 bases between them. CDR3 protein: CASSLAPSNNEKLFF. DNA for the CDR3: TGTGCCAGCTCACTAGCTCCCTCGAATAATGAAAAACTGTTTTTT.

This clone was picked up one time. The rearrangement joins TRBV29-1 to TRBJ2-5; D gene ambiguous. The V end was cut by 2 bases, the J end by 1 base, with 8 bases between. From germline, CDR1 is SQVTM and CDR2 ANQGSEA. CDR3 length equals 13 residues. The CDR3 is CSVESVIQETQYF. The DNA for the CDR3 is TGCAGCGTTGAATCGGTAATCCAAGAGACCCAGTACTTC.

The chain employs TRBV6-5 and TRBJ2-1, with 14 bases aligning to TRBD2. This CDR3 region has 15 residues. The J segment lost 4 bases and the V segment lost 6 bases, leaving 2 bases of the junction unmatched. From germline, CDR1 is MNHEY and CDR2 SVGAGI. CDR3 nucleotides: TGTGCCAGCAGGGGACTAGCGGGAGTTTACAATGAGCAGTTCTTC. Translation: CASRGLAGVYNEQFF.

This clone appeared once. This chain joins TRBV14 and TRBJ1-1; D gene unclear. In germline, CDR1 is SGHDN, CDR2 FVKESK. The CDR3 is made up of 14 amino acids. Deletions cut 5 bases from V and 3 bases from J, with 13 bases between. The CDR3 sequence is CASSKDGRDTEAFF. CDR3 DNA sequence: TGTGCCAGCAGCAAGGACGGGAGGGACACTGAAGCTTTCTTT.

The chain is built from TRBV4-2 and TRBJ1-1; 11 bases map to TRBD1. V shed 1 base, J shed 5 bases, and the junction held 9 bases outside the gene matches. Germline V gene sequence: CDR1 LGHNA, CDR2 YNFKEQ. CDR3 length equals 17 residues. CDR3 protein: CASSQVFGQGARTEAFF. CDR3 bases: TGTGCCAGCAGCCAAGTGTTTGGACAGGGGGCGAGGACTGAAGCTTTCTTT.

The CDR3 is CASSQTYSGRYEQYF. CDR3 DNA sequence: TGCGCCAGCAGCCAAACATATAGCGGTCGCTACGAGCAGTACTTC. The V and J genes are TRBV4-3 and TRBJ2-7, with D perhaps matching TRBD2 (6 bases). The CDR3 is 15 residues long. The ends were cut back, 2 bases at V and 3 bases at J, with 14 bases in the middle. Germline CDR1 and CDR2: LGHNA and YSLEER.

This chain joins TRBV28 and TRBJ2-7, with 12 bases aligning to TRBD2. The V gene end was trimmed by 6 bases and the J gene end by 10 bases; junction bases not matched to a gene: 10. The CDR3 has 14 residues. CDR1 is MDHEN, CDR2 SYDVKM, per germline. The CDR3 loop is CASSLAGGTDEQYF. Written as DNA, the CDR3 is TGTGCCAGCAGCCTAGCGGGAGGGACCGATGAACAGTACTTC.

This chain joins TRBV7-2 and TRBJ2-5; D might be TRBD1 (5 bases). CDR1 SGHTA and CDR2 FQGNSA come from the germline V gene. The CDR3 contains 13 residues. V lost 5 bases, J lost 2 bases, and 9 bases lay in between. In DNA, the CDR3 is TGTGCCAGCAGCCGCAGGGTTCAAGAGACCCAGTACTTC. It translates to CASSRRVQETQYF.

The J gene is TRBJ2-7, the V gene TRBV6-6, with 8 bases fitting TRBD2. J lost 7 bases, V lost 5 bases, and 13 bases had no gene match. CDR1 MNHNY and CDR2 SVGAGI come from the germline V gene (reference sequence). The CDR3 contains 15 residues. CDR3 bases: TGTGCCAGCAGTGCCCCTTCGAGCGGGAGCCCGGAGCAGTACTTC. Encoded protein: CASSAPSSGSPEQYF.

The chain employs TRBV21-1 and TRBJ2-1; the DNA was not used to check the table's D call, TRBD2. TRBV21-1 is marked as a pseudogene. The CDR3 spans 14 residues. The CDR3 loop reads CASRTPGDKDEQFF. Here the CDR3 DNA reads TGTGCCAGCAGGACACCGGGGGATAAGGATGAGCAGTTCTTC.

The V call is TRBV5-5, the J call TRBJ1-2; unclear D gene. CDR3 length: 13 amino acids. Per the germline V gene, CDR1 is SGHKS and CDR2 is YYEKEE (reference sequence). Trimming cost V 4 bases and J 4 bases, with 11 bases left between them. As DNA, the CDR3 is TGTGCCAGCAGCAATTCGGAGGTCTATGGCTACACCTTC. Residues: CASSNSEVYGYTF. Looking up the rest from reference TRBV5-5 and TRBJ1-2 gives the full variable domain: DAGVTQSPTHLIKTRGQQVTLRCSPISGHKSVSWYQQVLGQGPQFIFQYYEKEERGRGNFPDRFSARQFPNYSSELNVNALLLGDSALYLCASSNSEVYGYTFGSGTRLTVV.

The genes are TRBV7-3 and TRBJ1-5; 9 bases align to TRBD1. With V trimmed by 5 bases and J by 2 bases, 4 bases remained unmatched. This CDR3 is 15 amino acids long. Germline V gene lookup returns CDR1 SGHTA and CDR2 FQGTGA. DNA for the CDR3: TGTGCCAGCAGCCTCCGGGACAGGGGCAATCAGCCCCAGCATTTT. Its translation is CASSLRDRGNQPQHF.